This record covers a single TCR beta chain. The clone's antigen remains unknown. Per-nucleotide qualities are absent, and no much larger clonotype sits a single base away. These data originate in a study of shared clonotypes between healthy human individuals (dated by TCRdb to about 2020). Concerning the study at large: A few men and a couple of women, aged 18 to 49 years, made up the cohort. For each donor, CD4 naive and CD4 memory were each given three plates, CD8 naive was given two plates, and CD8 memory was given one plate. The study deeply sequenced blood TCR repertoires of five healthy adults to estimate repertoire size and the extent of clonotype sharing between individuals. To increase sequencing depth and limit assay-specific biases, different laboratories used diverse techniques to prepare libraries and sequence TCR repertoires. Leukapheresis yielded between about 0.94 and 8.9 billion PBMCs per donor.

For the CD8 naive samples, CD45RO-negative cells were positively selected for CCR7, yielding a CD45RA+CCR7+ population from which TemRA cells were excluded. Healthy HIV-negative adults with no recently reported acute infections or vaccinations were included as donors. Every donor was a Caucasian adult residing in Nashville, Tennessee, USA. Blood was obtained by leukapheresis, after which PBMCs were separated by Ficoll-Histopaque density gradient centrifugation and cryopreserved in liquid nitrogen vapor phase. Analytical flow cytometry was used to check the purity and quantity of every magnetically sorted T cell population. From each sorted fraction, genomic DNA was isolated and quantified by UV absorbance on a Nanodrop 2000c. Using the deep immunoSEQ assay, TCR CDR3 regions were amplified from genomic DNA by multiplex PCR. Extracted genomic DNA from each cell subset was distributed evenly across all wells of several immunoSEQ 96-well plates, and each plate was treated as a replicate. For sorted subsets, each replicate PCR was loaded with 200 ng genomic DNA, equivalent to roughly 30,000 T cell genomes. The purified libraries were quantified using a Qubit 3.0 fluorometer, sized with a Bioanalyzer 2100, and then quantified again using the KAPA Library Quantification kit. A separate single-read 150-cycle Illumina NextSeq 550 flow cell was used to sequence each immunoSEQ 96-well plate. In the authors' own workflow: Because the immunoSEQ output included only junctional sequences and no quality scores, the filtering could not be the same as the filtering used for full-length reads. To assign V/J genes and CDR3, sequences were annotated using PyIR, a Python wrapper for IgBLAST v1.9, with IMGT germline references. Reads with weak V/J assignments (E-value above 1e-6), missing CDR3, stop codons, out-of-frame junctions, or ambiguous translated residues were removed. V3J clonotypes were defined by identical inferred V gene, J gene, and CDR3 amino acid sequence. Percentage overlap between repertoires was computed as shared unique clonotypes divided by the size of the smaller repertoire. Repertoire richness was assessed with RTK rarefaction, the Chao1 estimator, and Recon v2.1 estimates of unobserved clonotypes. Generation probabilities were computed with OLGA for all TCRbeta clonotypes obtained by the gDNA method from four donors. The clones in this table, taken by TCRdb from immuneACCESS, are in-frame only. Not every clone is retained; where verified, under half of the shortfall comes from an unresolved V gene, and the cause of the rest is unknown. That table is the source of V, J and clone size, and D and trimming were worked out from the DNA. A total of hundreds of thousands of clones appear in this sample, approximately 95% of them only once. The biggest ten clones account for 0.095% to 0.14% of the sample.

The full study reports these points: Higher generation probabilities were observed for clonotypes shared by all four sorted-subset donors than for non-shared clonotypes. Naive subsets generally had larger estimated clonotype richness than memory subsets. Only blood was sampled, and tissue TCR repertoires likely differ from those in blood. Pairwise subsampling led to the expectation that sequencing depth would affect the degree of clonotype sharing among donors. Even with the large sequencing depth, rarefaction of the sorted-subset datasets indicated that sequencing was incomplete. Across several donors, approximately 4.9% of naive CD4, roughly 3.3% of naive CD8, 2% to 2.5% of memory CD4, and 0.4% of memory CD8 clonotypes were shared. Because the study included only a small number of donors, the genetic and exposure-history diversity represented was limited.

The CDR3 holds 14 amino acids from the cysteine to the phenylalanine. The CDR3 DNA has 42 bases and is translated from base 1. In the germline V gene (reference sequence), CDR1 corresponds to MNHNY and CDR2 to SVGAGI. Recombination connected TRBV6-6 to TRBJ2-5; TRBD2 is a possible D gene, resting on 5 matching bases. The J call may be incorrect, as the DNA end agrees better with TRBJ2-7. The TCR sequence derives from a woman aged 30 to 39 in good health. The sequenced sample consisted of naive CD8+ T cells sorted from blood. Explained via the paper, the cell subset or site label denotes: CD45RA+CCR7+. The CDR3 reads CASSYGPAAYEQYF. The nucleotides are TGTGCCAGCAGTTACGGCCCAGCGGCCTACGAGCAGTACTTC.